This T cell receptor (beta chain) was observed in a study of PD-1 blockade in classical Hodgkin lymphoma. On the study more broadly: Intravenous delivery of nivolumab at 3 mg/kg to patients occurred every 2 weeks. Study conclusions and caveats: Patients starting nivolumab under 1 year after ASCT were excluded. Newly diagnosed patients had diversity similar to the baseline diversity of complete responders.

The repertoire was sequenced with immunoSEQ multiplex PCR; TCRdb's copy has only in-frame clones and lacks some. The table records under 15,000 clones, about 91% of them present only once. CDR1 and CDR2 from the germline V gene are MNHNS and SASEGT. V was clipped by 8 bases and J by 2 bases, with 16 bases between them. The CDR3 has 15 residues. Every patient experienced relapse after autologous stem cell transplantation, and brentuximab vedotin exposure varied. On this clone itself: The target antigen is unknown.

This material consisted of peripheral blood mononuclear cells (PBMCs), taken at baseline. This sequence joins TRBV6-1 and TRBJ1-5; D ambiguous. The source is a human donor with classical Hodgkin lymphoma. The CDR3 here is CASSHNTEGNQPQHF. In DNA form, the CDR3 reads TGTGCCAGCTCACATAATACCGAGGGCAATCAGCCCCAGCATTTT.